The clone carrying this T cell receptor beta chain was observed once. Its specificity is not known. This sample was taken from a study of T cell responses to AZD1222 COVID-19 vaccine. Across the whole study: Researchers grouped second doses given at about 4 or about 12 weeks into one pool. Study-level findings and limits: White British people made up most donors, females outnumbered males, and clonal diversity was possibly underestimated. Across spike, vaccine-associated CD4 TCRs were found, dominant at 160-218 and 743-854. Repertoire sampling was restricted to post-peak T cell response timepoints.

The CDR3 contains 14 residues. CDR1 and CDR2 (germline): LNHNV, YYDKDF (reference sequence). V was shortened by 1 base and J by 5 bases, with 10 bases between the two germline ends. TCRdb keeps only in-frame clones here, not all; method: immunoSEQ multiplex PCR. The data show approximately 100,000 clones, about 92% seen once. Sequenced material: peripheral blood, taken on day 0 of AZD1222 vaccination. The gene calls are TRBV15 and TRBJ2-3; D perhaps matches TRBD2 (5 bases). The clonotype originates from an adult in good health. CDR3 nucleotide sequence: TGTGCCACCAGCAGAGTTGGAGAGGGAGATACGCAGTATTTT. This translates into CATSRVGEGDTQYF.